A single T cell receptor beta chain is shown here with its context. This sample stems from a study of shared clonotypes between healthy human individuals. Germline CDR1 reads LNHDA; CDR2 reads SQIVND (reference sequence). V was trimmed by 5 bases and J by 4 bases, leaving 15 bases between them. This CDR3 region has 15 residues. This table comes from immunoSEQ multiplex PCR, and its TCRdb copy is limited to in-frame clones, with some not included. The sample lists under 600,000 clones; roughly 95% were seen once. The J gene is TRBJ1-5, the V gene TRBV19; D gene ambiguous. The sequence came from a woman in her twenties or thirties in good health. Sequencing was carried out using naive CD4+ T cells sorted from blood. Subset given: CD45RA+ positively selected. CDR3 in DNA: TGTGCCAGTAGTCCCCCAGTAGGGAGAAATCAGCCCCAGCATTTT. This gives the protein CASSPPVGRNQPQHF.